Each of the 11 T cell receptor beta chains below was sequenced from the same sample in a study of T cell responses to AZD1222 COVID-19 vaccine. TCRdb's copy holds only in-frame clones and misses some; the assay was immunoSEQ multiplex PCR. The table lists more than 85,000 clones, about 88% of them singletons. The sample consisted of peripheral blood, taken 28 days after the second AZD1222 dose. The receptors shown here come from an adult who received the AZD1222 COVID-19 vaccine.

The gene calls are TRBV7-2 and TRBJ2-7, with 10 bases identical to TRBD2. The CDR3 length is 20 residues. V lost 0 bases to trimming and J lost 4 bases; unmatched junction nucleotides: 18. In germline, CDR1 is SGHTA, CDR2 FQGNSA. CDR3 DNA: TGTGCCAGCAGCTTAGCGCTCGAAGGGAGGTCTAGCGGGAGTGGGTACGAGCAGTACTTC. Amino acids: CASSLALEGRSSGSGYEQYF.

The gene calls are TRBV14 and TRBJ2-7; TRBD1 is a possible D gene (5 bases). The V gene lost 6 bases and the J gene lost 3 bases, with 9 bases spanning the gap. This CDR3 contains 12 residues. Germline V gene lookup returns CDR1 SGHDN and CDR2 FVKESK. The DNA of the CDR3 is TGTGCCAGCAGAGCAGACAGCTACGAGCAGTACTTC. It codes for CASRADSYEQYF.

This clone was detected only once. The chain has TRBV19 and TRBJ2-2; perhaps TRBD2 as D (6 bases). The CDR3 covers 18 residues. V was pared by 4 bases and J by 5 bases, with 23 bases between. Germline V gene lookup returns CDR1 LNHDA and CDR2 SQIVND (reference sequence). CDR3 loop: CASSKRVSGDLITGELFF. CDR3 DNA: TGTGCCAGTAGTAAAAGAGTTTCGGGAGATCTTATTACCGGGGAGCTGTTTTTT. Combining the CDR3 with reference TRBV19 and TRBJ2-2 gives the whole variable domain DGGITQSPKYLFRKEGQNVTLSCEQNLNHDAMYWYRQDPGQGLRLIYYSQIVNDFQKGDIAEGYSVSREKKESFPLTVTSAQKNPTAFYLCASSKRVSGDLITGELFFGEGSRLTVL.

CDR3 residues: CATLRAATDTQYF. The DNA for the CDR3 is TGTGCCACATTACGAGCGGCCACAGATACGCAGTATTTT. The V and J genes are TRBV28 and TRBJ2-3; perhaps TRBD2 as D (5 bases). V was shortened by 10 bases and J by 2 bases, with 13 bases between the two germline ends. The germline V gene encodes CDR1 MDHEN and CDR2 SYDVKM. This CDR3 contains 13 residues.

CDR3 coding DNA: TGTGCCAGCAGTTACGTACCGGACGGCCCCCTCGACGAGCAGTACTTC. Translated, it gives CASSYVPDGPLDEQYF. This chain uses TRBV6-6 with TRBJ2-7; D unclear. Per the germline V gene, CDR1 is MNHNY and CDR2 is SVGAGI (reference sequence). The CDR3 spans 16 residues. V was cut by 2 bases and J by 5 bases, with 19 bases left in between.

The chain is built from TRBV23-1 and TRBJ1-5; 7 bases fit TRBD1. TRBV23-1 counts as an open reading frame of uncertain function. Trimming at V came to 7 bases and at J to 0 bases, leaving 15 bases not matched to a gene. The CDR3 runs to 18 residues. In DNA, the CDR3 is TGCGCCAGCACCCTAGAAAGGGAGGGGGCAGCTAGCAATCAGCCCCAGCATTTT. Protein product: CASTLEREGAASNQPQHF.

This chain links TRBV28 with TRBJ1-1; the D is unclear. V shed 4 bases and J shed 4 bases, with 10 bases lying between them. The length of the CDR3 is 13 residues. Germline CDR1 and CDR2: MDHEN and SYDVKM. The CDR3, as DNA: TGTGCCAGCAGTTCACGATTGCCCACTGAAGCTTTCTTT. Encoded protein: CASSSRLPTEAFF.

The chain employs TRBV3-1 (or the pseudogene TRBV3-2) and TRBJ1-1; no reliable D call. Germline V lookup: CDR1 LGHDT, CDR2 YNNKEL (reference sequence). The V end was cut by 4 bases, the J end by 1 base, with 4 bases between. CDR3 size: 12 residues. The CDR3 sequence is CASSRSNTEAFF. CDR3 sequence (DNA): TGTGCCAGCAGCCGTTCGAACACTGAAGCTTTCTTT.

J is TRBJ1-6 and V is TRBV11-2, with no clear D. CDR1 SGHAT and CDR2 FQNNGV come from the germline V gene. Trimming stripped 1 base from V and 6 bases from J, with 10 bases between. This CDR3 spans 15 amino acids. CDR3 protein: CASSLVGIPNSPLHF. The CDR3 DNA is TGTGCCAGCAGCTTAGTTGGGATCCCTAATTCACCCCTCCACTTT.

The rearrangement uses TRBV10-2 and TRBJ2-7, with D perhaps matching TRBD1 (5 bases). The V gene's germline CDR1 is WSHSY and CDR2 SAAADI. The CDR3 is 16 residues long. V lost 0 bases and J lost 5, with 17 bases in between. The CDR3 region is CASSESRQGIWNEQYF. Written as DNA, the CDR3 is TGCGCCAGCAGTGAGTCGCGTCAGGGTATCTGGAACGAGCAGTACTTC.

V is TRBV18 and J is TRBJ2-7; TRBD1 matches 8 bases. Germline V CDR1 and CDR2: KGHSH, LQKENI. There are 15 residues in the CDR3. Losses at the gene ends were 0 bases for V and 7 bases for J; bases not matched to a gene: 8. The CDR3 loop is CASSPPDRGPGEQYF. In DNA form, the CDR3 reads TGTGCCAGCTCACCACCCGACAGGGGACCGGGAGAGCAGTACTTC.